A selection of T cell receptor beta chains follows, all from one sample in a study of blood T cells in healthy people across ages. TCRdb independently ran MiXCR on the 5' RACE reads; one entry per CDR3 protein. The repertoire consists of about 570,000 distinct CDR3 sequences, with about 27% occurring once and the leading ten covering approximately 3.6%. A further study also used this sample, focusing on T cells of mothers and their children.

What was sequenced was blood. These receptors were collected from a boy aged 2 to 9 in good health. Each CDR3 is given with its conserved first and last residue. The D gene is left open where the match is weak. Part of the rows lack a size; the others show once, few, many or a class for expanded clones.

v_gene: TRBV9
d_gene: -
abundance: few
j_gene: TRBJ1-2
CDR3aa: CASSVGANYGYTF
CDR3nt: TGTGCCAGCAGCGTAGGCGCTAACTATGGCTACACCTTC

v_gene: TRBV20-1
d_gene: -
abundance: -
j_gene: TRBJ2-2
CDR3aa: CSASSTNTGELFF
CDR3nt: TGCAGTGCTAGCTCCACGAACACCGGGGAGCTGTTTTTT

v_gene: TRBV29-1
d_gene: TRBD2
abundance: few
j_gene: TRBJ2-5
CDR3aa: CSVEGLAGEGDQETQYF
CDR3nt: TGCAGCGTGGAAGGACTAGCGGGAGAAGGGGACCAAGAGACCCAGTACTTC

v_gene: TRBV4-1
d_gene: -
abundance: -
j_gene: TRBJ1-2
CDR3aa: CASSQVGPGLNYGYTF
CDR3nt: TGCGCCAGCAGCCAAGTGGGCCCAGGGCTTAACTATGGCTACACCTTC

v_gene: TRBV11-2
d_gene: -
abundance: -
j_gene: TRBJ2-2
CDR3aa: CASSLDHGRGELFF
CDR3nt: TGTGCCAGCAGCTTAGATCATGGCCGCGGGGAGCTGTTTTTT

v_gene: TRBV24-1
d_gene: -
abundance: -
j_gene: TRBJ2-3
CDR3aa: CATSRGGARTDTQYF
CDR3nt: TGTGCCACCAGTCGTGGGGGAGCCCGCACAGATACGCAGTATTTT

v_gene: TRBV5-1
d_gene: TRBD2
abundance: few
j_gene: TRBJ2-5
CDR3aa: CASSAGLAGGIGGETQYF
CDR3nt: TGCGCCAGCAGCGCAGGACTAGCGGGAGGGATCGGGGGTGAGACCCAGTACTTC

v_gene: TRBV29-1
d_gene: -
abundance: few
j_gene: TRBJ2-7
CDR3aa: CSAELPTGDYEQYF
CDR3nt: TGCAGCGCTGAGCTGCCCACCGGGGACTACGAGCAGTACTTC

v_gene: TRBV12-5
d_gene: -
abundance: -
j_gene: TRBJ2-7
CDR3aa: CASGFPRTDCYEQYF
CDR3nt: TGTGCTAGTGGTTTTCCCAGGACAGACTGCTACGAGCAGTACTTC

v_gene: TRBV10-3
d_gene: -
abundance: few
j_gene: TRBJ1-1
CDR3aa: CAISPDRVNTEAFF
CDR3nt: TGTGCCATCAGCCCGGACAGAGTGAACACTGAAGCTTTCTTT

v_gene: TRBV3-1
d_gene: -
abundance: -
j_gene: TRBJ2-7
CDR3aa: CASSRAGNPYEQYF
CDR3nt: TGTGCCAGCAGTAGAGCGGGCAACCCCTACGAGCAGTACTTC

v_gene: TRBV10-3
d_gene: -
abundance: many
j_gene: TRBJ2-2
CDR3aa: CAISTGSRGTGELFF
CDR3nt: TGTGCCATCAGTACCGGGTCCCGGGGGACCGGGGAGCTGTTTTTT

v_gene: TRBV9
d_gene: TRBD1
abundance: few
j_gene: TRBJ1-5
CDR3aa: CASSVGDREGQPQHF
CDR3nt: TGTGCCAGCAGCGTAGGGGACAGGGAGGGTCAGCCCCAGCATTTT

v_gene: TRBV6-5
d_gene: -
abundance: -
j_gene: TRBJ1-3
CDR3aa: CASSYSVHADTIYF
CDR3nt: TGTGCCAGCAGTTACTCCGTACACGCAGACACCATATATTTT

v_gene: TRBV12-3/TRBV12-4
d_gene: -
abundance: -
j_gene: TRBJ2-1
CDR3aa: CASSFSGAHNEQFF
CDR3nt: TGTGCCAGCAGTTTTTCGGGGGCGCACAATGAGCAGTTCTTC

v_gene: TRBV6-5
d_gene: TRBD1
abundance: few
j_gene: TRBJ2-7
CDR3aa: CASRRDSPYEQYF
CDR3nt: TGTGCCAGCAGGAGGGACAGCCCCTACGAGCAGTACTTC

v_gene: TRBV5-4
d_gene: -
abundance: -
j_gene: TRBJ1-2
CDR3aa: CASSLGLGSEYGYTF
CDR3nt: TGTGCCAGCAGCTTGGGGTTAGGGTCCGAATATGGCTACACCTTC

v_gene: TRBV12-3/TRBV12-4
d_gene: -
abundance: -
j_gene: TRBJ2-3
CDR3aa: CASSGRGGADVEYF
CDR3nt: TGTGCCAGCAGTGGGAGAGGGGGAGCAGATGTGGAGTATTTT

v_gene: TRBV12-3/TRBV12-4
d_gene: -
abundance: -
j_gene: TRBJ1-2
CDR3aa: CASSFVRDGYTF
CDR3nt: TGTGCCAGCAGTTTCGTAAGGGATGGCTACACCTTC

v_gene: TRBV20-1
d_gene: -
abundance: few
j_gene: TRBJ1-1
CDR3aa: CSARKAEGPMNTEAFF
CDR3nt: TGCAGTGCTAGAAAGGCCGAGGGTCCTATGAACACTGAAGCTTTCTTT

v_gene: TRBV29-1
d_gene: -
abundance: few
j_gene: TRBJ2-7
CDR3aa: CSVVSSNNEQYF
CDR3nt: TGCAGCGTTGTAAGCAGTAACAACGAGCAGTACTTC

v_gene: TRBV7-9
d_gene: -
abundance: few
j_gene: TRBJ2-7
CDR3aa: CASRENNEQYF
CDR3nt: TGTGCCAGCAGGGAAAACAACGAGCAGTACTTC

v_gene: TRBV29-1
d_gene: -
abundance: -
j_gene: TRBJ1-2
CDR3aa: CSVVHSYGYTF
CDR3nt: TGCAGCGTTGTGCACAGCTATGGCTACACCTTC

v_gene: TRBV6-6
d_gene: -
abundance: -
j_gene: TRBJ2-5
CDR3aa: CASSYEGRETQYF
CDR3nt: TGTGCCAGCAGTTACGAAGGGAGAGAGACCCAGTACTTC

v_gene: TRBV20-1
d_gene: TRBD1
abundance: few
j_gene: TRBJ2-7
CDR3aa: CSAPRQGEEQYF
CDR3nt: TGCAGTGCTCCCAGACAGGGTGAGGAGCAGTACTTC

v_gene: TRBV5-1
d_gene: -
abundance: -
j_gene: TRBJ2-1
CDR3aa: CASSLGHGRSYNEQFF
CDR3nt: TGCGCCAGCAGCTTGGGGCACGGACGCTCCTACAATGAGCAGTTCTTC

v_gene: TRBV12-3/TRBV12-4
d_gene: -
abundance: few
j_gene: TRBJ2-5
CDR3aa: CASSLGSGLEETQYF
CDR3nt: TGTGCCAGCAGTTTGGGGAGCGGGCTTGAAGAGACCCAGTACTTC

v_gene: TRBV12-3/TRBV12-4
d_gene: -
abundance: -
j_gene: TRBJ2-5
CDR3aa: CAIGGRGAQETQYF
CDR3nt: TGTGCCATAGGGGGGAGGGGGGCCCAAGAGACCCAGTACTTC

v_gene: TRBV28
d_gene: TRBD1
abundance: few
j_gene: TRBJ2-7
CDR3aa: CASSPPWTGGRYEQYF
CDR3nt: TGTGCCAGCAGTCCCCCATGGACAGGGGGCAGGTACGAGCAGTACTTC

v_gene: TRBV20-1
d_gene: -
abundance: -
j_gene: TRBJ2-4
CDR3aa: CSAHYGSAKNIQYF
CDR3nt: TGCAGTGCTCACTACGGTAGTGCCAAAAACATTCAGTACTTC

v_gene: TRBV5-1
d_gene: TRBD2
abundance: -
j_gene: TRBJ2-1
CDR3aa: CASSLDSGSSYNEQFF
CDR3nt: TGCGCCAGCAGCTTGGACAGCGGGAGTTCCTACAATGAGCAGTTCTTC

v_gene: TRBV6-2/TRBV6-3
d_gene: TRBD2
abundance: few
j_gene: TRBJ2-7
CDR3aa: CATLLAVTYEQYF
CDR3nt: TGTGCCACCTTGCTAGCGGTAACCTACGAGCAGTACTTC

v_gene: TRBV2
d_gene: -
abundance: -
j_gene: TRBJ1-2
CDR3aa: CASRAQGQSYGYTF
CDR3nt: TGTGCCAGCAGGGCCCAGGGGCAGAGCTATGGCTACACCTTC

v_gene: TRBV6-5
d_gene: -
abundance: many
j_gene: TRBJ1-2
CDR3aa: CASSYSSTAIYGYTF
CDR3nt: TGTGCCAGCAGTTACTCGAGTACAGCCATCTATGGCTACACCTTC

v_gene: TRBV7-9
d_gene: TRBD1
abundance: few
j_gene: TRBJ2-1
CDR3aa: CASSLARDREVGNEQFF
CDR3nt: TGTGCCAGCAGCTTAGCTAGGGACAGGGAAGTAGGTAATGAGCAGTTCTTC

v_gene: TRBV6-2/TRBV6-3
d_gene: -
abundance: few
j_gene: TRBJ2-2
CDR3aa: CASSYWSTGELFF
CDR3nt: TGTGCCAGCAGTTACTGGAGCACCGGGGAGCTGTTTTTT

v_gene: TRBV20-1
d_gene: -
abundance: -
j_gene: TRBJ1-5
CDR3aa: CSVGDQPQHF
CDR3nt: TGCAGTGTGGGGGATCAGCCCCAGCATTTT

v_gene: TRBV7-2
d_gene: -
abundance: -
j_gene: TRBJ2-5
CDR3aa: CASSSLVGDGLRETQYF
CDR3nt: TGTGCCAGCAGCAGTCTAGTGGGGGACGGGCTAAGAGAGACCCAGTACTTC

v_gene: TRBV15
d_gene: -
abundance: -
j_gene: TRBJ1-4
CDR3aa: CATSRAPDRTNEKLFF
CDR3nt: TGTGCCACCAGCAGAGCGCCGGACAGAACTAATGAAAAACTGTTTTTT

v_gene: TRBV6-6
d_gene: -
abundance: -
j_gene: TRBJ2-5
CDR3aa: CASRPGGREETQYF
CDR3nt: TGTGCCAGTCGTCCGGGGGGCAGGGAAGAGACCCAGTACTTC

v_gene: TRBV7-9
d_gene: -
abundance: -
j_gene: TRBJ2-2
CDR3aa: CASRILQRTATGELFF
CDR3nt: TGTGCCAGCAGGATTCTACAAAGGACGGCCACCGGGGAGCTGTTTTTT

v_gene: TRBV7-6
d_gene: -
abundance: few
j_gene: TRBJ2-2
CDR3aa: CASSRPRAMGGVNTGELFF
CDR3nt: TGTGCCAGCAGCCGTCCCCGAGCTATGGGCGGGGTTAACACCGGGGAGCTGTTTTTT